The entry that follows covers one TCR beta chain sequence. This sample was included in a study of brain metastases from non-small cell lung cancer. The CDR3 spans 14 residues. V lost 2 bases to trimming and J lost 9 bases, with 12 bases between them. Per germline, CDR1 SGHNT and CDR2 YYREEE (reference sequence). Here immunoSEQ multiplex PCR was the method, and the copy in TCRdb shows in-frame clones only, minus some. The table shows 15,000 or so clones, with around 81% occurring only once. The gene calls are TRBV5-4 and TRBJ1-6; a weak D match, TRBD1 (5 bases). The sequenced sample consisted of primary lung tumor tissue. The clonotype was recovered from a donor at least 40 years old with non-small cell lung cancer. CDR3 sequence reads: CASSFERGASPLHF. The DNA for the CDR3 is TGTGCCAGCAGCTTCGAGAGGGGAGCTTCACCCCTCCACTTT.